This TCR beta chain was captured by sequencing in a study of blood T cell repertoires in COVID-19 (TCRdb year 2020). Study-level background: Samples covering the acute and convalescent phases of COVID-19 were provided by collaborators in the United States, Italy and Spain. Subjects who had been exposed to COVID-19, were actively infected with it, or had recovered from it provided the deeply sampled blood TCRbeta repertoires that made up the dataset. HLA class I and class II types, where available, came from metadata supplied by the sample provider rather than from assay-based typing. The repertoires were released in a freely available public database meant as a resource for research on the immune response to SARS-CoV-2. The samples were drawn from the first 160 participants of the ongoing ImmuneRACE study and from 1,200 or so subjects provided by 6 global collaborators. The prospective study material was composed of cDNA or gDNA derived from T cells, B-cell-depleted T cells, or PBMCs. The sample metadata nearly always contained a de-identified subject ID, COVID-19 status, age in years and sex.

TCRbeta CDR3 regions were amplified from genomic DNA using the immunoSEQ Assay, a bias-controlled multiplex PCR. For the original study's pipeline: Nucleated cell counts per sample were estimated from amplification of reference gene primers within the assay. To quantify the absolute abundance of each unique TCRbeta CDR3 rearrangement, sequence reads were collapsed and filtered. For each sample, productive Simpson clonality was calculated as the square root of Simpson's diversity index over productive rearrangements. TCRdb holds this immuneACCESS table with in-frame rearrangements only. Some clones are missing; in checked studies, unresolved V genes explain under half, and the rest has no known cause. Clonal size and the V and J genes are those of that table, whereas D and trimming came from the DNA. The sample table lists around 150,000 clones, 82% of them with a count of one. Clones ranked in the top ten supply around 10% of the sample.

CDR1 and CDR2 are drawn from the germline V gene (reference sequence): WNHNN, SYGVQD. The CDR3 sequence holds 14 residues, the cysteine and phenylalanine included. The CDR3 DNA has 42 bases and is translated from base 1. The V and J ends are trimmed by 6 bases and 2 bases, leaving 11 bases between them. Turning to this clone: The antigen this receptor binds is unknown. Base-call qualities are not available, and no considerably larger clone is one nucleotide away.

General study outcomes and caveats: The amount of clinical and demographic metadata varied by source and participant and was provided uncurated.

Participants in the prospective study were enrolled through a virtual design, were aged roughly 18 to 90 years, and lived in approximately 25 United States geographic areas. Cohort assignment in the prospective study relied on participant-reported clinical history from a screening survey and a study questionnaire. Recovered participants in ImmuneRACE Cohort 3 were defined by two consecutive negative NP/OP PCR tests, clearance by a healthcare professional, or resolution of symptoms. Mobile phlebotomists in the prospective study collected whole blood, serum and a nasopharyngeal or oropharyngeal swab from every participant. Participants in the prospective study had the option to provide additional blood draws and questionnaires over a 2-month period. Before DNA extraction, prospective study blood samples were shipped either frozen or at room temperature.

This receptor was taken from a man over 45 who had recovered from COVID-19. Sequencing was performed on PBMCs or T cells enriched from blood (not recorded which). The V and J segments used are TRBV10-1 and TRBJ1-5, with no reliable assignment of the D segment. The CDR3: CASSSGQGNQPQHF. The sequence in DNA is TGCGCCAGCAGCTCTGGGCAGGGCAATCAGCCCCAGCATTTT.